This T cell receptor beta chain comes out of a study of T cell responses to AZD1222 COVID-19 vaccine. This CDR3 is 15 amino acids long. Trimming stripped 2 bases from V and 2 bases from J, with 10 bases between. Per the germline V gene, CDR1 is MNHEY and CDR2 is SVGAGI. The protocol was immunoSEQ multiplex PCR, while the TCRdb copy is restricted to in-frame clones and leaves out a portion. The repertoire holds 150,000 or so clones, with approximately 90% as singletons. The receptor was isolated from an adult in good health. V is TRBV6-5 and J is TRBJ2-1; D is possibly TRBD2 (5 bases). Sequenced here: peripheral blood, sampled on day 0 of AZD1222 vaccination. The DNA of the CDR3 is TGTGCCAGCAGTTACGTGGAGGCCGCCTACAATGAGCAGTTCTTC. Protein product: CASSYVEAAYNEQFF.